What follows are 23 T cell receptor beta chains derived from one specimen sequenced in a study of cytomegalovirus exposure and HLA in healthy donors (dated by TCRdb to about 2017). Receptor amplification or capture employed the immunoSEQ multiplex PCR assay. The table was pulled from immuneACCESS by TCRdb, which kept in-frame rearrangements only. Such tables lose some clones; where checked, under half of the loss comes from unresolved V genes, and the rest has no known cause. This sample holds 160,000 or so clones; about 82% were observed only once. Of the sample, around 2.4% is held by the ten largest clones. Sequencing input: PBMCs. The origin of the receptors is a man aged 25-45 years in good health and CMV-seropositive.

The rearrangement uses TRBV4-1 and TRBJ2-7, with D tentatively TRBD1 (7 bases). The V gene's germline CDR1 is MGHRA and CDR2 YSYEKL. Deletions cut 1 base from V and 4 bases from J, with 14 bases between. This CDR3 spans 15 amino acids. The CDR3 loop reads CASSQVRAGGYEQYF. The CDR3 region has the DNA TGCGCCAGCAGCCAAGTTAGGGCAGGGGGGTACGAGCAGTACTTC.

The chain's CDR3 is CASSGSGGATDEQFF. In DNA form, the CDR3 reads TGTGCCAGCAGCGGTAGCGGGGGGGCAACCGATGAGCAGTTCTTC. The chain couples TRBV9 to TRBJ2-1, with TRBD2 identical over 11 bases. From germline, CDR1 is SGDLS and CDR2 YYNGEE. The CDR3 length is 15 residues. Trimming cost V 3 bases and J 8 bases; bases outside gene matches: 7.

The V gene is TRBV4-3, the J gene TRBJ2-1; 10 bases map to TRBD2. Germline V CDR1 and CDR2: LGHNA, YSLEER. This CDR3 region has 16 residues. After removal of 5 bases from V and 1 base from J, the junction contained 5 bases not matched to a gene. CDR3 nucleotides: TGCGCCAGCAGCAAGAGCGGGGGGGTATCCTACAATGAGCAGTTCTTC. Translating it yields CASSKSGGVSYNEQFF.

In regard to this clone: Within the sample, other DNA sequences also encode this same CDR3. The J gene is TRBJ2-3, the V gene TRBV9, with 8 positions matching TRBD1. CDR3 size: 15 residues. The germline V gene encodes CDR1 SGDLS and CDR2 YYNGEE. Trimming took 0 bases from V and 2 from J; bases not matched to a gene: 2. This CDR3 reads CASSVAGGLTDTQYF. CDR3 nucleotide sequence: TGTGCCAGCAGCGTAGCAGGGGGCCTCACAGATACGCAGTATTTT.

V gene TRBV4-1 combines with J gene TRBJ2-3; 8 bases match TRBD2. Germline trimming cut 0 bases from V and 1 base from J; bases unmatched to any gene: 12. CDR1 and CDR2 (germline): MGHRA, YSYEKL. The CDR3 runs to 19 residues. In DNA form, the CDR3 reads TGCGCCAGCAGCCAAGATAGAGCGGGGGTCCTCACTCGCACAGATACGCAGTATTTT. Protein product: CASSQDRAGVLTRTDTQYF.

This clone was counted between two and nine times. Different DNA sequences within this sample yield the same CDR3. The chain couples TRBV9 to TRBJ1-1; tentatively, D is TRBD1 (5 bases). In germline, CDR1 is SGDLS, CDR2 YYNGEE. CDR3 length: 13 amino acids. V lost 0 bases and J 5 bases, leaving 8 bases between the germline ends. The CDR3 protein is CASSVGGRTEAFF. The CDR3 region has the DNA TGTGCCAGCAGCGTAGGGGGGAGGACTGAAGCTTTCTTT.

CDR3 in amino acids: CASSLDRRVGAFF. The CDR3, as DNA: TGTGCCAGCAGCTTAGACCGCAGGGTAGGAGCTTTCTTT. The chain combines TRBV7-6 with TRBJ1-1; TRBD1 might be the D (5 bases). The CDR3 is made up of 13 amino acids. Germline loops: CDR1 SGHVS, CDR2 FNYEAQ. Trimming removed 1 base from V and 10 bases from J, with 13 bases in between.

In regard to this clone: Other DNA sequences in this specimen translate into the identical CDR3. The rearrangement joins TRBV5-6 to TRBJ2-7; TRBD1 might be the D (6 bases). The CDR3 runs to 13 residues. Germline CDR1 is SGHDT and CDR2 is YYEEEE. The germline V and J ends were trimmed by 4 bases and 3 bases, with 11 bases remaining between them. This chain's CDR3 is CASSLGQSYEQYF. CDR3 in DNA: TGTGCCAGCAGCCTCGGACAGAGCTACGAGCAGTACTTC.

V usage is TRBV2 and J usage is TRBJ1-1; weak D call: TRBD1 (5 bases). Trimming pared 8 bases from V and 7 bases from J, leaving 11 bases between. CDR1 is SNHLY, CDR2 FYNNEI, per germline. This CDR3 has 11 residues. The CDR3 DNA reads TGTGCCAGCCGGGGGAGGTTTGAAGCTTTCTTT. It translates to CASRGRFEAFF.

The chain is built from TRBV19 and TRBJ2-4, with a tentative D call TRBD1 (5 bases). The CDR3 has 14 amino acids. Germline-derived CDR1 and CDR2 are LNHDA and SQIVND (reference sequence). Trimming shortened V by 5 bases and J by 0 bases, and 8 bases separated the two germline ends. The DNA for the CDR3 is TGTGCCAGTAGTGAGACAGTAGCCAAAAACATTCAGTACTTC. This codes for CASSETVAKNIQYF.

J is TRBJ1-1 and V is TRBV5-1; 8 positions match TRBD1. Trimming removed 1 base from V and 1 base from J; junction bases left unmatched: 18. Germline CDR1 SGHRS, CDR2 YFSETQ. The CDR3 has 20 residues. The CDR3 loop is CASSLSRSVGTGARNTEAFF. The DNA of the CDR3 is TGCGCCAGCAGCTTGTCACGTTCGGTTGGGACAGGAGCTCGGAACACTGAAGCTTTCTTT.

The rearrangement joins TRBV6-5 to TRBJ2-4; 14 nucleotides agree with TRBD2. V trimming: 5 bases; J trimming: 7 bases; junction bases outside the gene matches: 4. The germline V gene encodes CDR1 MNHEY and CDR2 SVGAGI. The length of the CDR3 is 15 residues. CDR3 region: CASSKTSGGGNIQYF. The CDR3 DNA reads TGTGCCAGCAGTAAGACTAGCGGGGGGGGCAACATTCAGTACTTC.

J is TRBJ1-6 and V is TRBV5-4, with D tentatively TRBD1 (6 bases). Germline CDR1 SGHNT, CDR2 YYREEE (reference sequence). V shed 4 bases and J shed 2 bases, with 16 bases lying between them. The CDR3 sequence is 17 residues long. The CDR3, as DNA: TGTGCCAGCAGCCCCGTAAGGGGGTTCGCCTATAATTCACCCCTCCACTTT. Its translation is CASSPVRGFAYNSPLHF. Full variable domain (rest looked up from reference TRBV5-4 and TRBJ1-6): ETGVTQSPTHLIKTRGQQVTLRCSSQSGHNTVSWYQQALGQGPQFIFQYYREEENGRGNFPPRFSGLQFPNYSSELNVNALELDDSALYLCASSPVRGFAYNSPLHFGNGTRLTVT.

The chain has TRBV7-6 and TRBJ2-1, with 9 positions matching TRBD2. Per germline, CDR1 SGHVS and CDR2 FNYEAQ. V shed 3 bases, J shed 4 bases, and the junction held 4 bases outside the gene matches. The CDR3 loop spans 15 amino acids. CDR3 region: CASSFGAGGYNEQFF. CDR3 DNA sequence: TGTGCCAGCAGCTTTGGAGCGGGGGGTTACAATGAGCAGTTCTTC.

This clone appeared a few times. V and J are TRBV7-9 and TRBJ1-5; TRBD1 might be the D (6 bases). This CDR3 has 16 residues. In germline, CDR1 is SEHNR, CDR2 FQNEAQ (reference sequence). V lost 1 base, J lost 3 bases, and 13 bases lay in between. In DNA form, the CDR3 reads TGTGCCAGCAGCTTAGATGGGGGGGCTAACAATCAGCCCCAGCATTTT. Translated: CASSLDGGANNQPQHF. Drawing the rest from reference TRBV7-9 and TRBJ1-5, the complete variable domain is DTGVSQNPRHKITKRGQNVTFRCDPISEHNRLYWYRQTLGQGPEFLTYFQNEAQLEKSRLLSDRFSAERPKGSFSTLEIQRTEQGDSAMYLCASSLDGGANNQPQHFGDGTRLSIL.

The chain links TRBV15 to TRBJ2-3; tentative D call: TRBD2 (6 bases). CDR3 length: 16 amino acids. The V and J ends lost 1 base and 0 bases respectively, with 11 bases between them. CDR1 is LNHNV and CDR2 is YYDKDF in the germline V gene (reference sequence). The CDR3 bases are TGTGCCACCAGCAGAGGGGGGACTCTTAGCACAGATACGCAGTATTTT. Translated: CATSRGGTLSTDTQYF.

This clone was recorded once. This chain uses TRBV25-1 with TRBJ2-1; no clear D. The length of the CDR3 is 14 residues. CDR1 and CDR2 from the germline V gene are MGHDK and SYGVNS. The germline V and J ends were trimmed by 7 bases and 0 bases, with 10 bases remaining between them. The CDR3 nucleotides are TGTGCCAGCACCCCCCTCAGCTCCTACAATGAGCAGTTCTTC. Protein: CASTPLSSYNEQFF.

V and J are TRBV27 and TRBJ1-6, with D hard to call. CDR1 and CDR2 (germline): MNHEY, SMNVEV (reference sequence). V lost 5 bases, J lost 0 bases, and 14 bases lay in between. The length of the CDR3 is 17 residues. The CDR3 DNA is TGTGCCAGCAGTCTTGGGCAGCCGAGCTCCTATAATTCACCCCTCCACTTT. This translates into CASSLGQPSSYNSPLHF.

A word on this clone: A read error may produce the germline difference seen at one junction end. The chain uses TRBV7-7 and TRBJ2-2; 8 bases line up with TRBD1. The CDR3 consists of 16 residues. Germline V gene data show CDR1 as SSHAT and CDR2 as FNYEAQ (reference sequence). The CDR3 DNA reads TGTGCTAGCAGCAACGACAGGGGCCAGAACACCGGGGAGCTGTTTTTT. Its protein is CASSNDRGQNTGELFF.

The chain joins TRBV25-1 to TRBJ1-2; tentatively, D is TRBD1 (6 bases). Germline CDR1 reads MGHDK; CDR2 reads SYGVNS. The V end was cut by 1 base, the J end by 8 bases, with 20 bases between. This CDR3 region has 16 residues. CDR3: CASSEFTGGGGGGYTF. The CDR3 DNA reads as TGTGCCAGCAGTGAATTCACCGGCGGAGGGGGGGGAGGCTACACCTTC.

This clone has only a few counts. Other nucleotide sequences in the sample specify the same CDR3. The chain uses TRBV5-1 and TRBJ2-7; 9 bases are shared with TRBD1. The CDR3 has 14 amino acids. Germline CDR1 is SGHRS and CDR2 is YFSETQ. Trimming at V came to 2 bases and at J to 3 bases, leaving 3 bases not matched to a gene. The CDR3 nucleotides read TGCGCCAGCAGCTTCGGGACAGGGAGCTACGAGCAGTACTTC. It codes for CASSFGTGSYEQYF.

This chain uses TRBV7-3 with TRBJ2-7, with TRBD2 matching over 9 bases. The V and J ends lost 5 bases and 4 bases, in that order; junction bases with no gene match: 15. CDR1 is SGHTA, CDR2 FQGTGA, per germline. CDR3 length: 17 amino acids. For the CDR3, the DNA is TGTGCCAGCAGCCGCCTAGGAGGAGCGGGGGGTTTTTACGAGCAGTACTTC. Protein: CASSRLGGAGGFYEQYF.

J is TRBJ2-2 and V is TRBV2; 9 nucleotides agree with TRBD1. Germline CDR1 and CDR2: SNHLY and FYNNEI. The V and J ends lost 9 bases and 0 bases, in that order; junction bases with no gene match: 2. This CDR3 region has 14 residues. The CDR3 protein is CARGTGTNTGELFF. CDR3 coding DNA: TGTGCCAGAGGGACAGGGACGAACACCGGGGAGCTGTTTTTT.